This TCR beta chain was documented in a study of cytomegalovirus exposure and HLA in healthy donors. Study conclusions and caveats: The majority of TCR sequences were rare, yet some public TCRs appeared in many donors. The investigators catalogued some 160 TCR beta chains as cytomegalovirus-associated.

Both 60 Vbeta primers and 13 Jbeta primers went into the PCR. Only in-frame clones appear in the TCRdb table, and some are missing; sequencing was by immunoSEQ multiplex PCR. This repertoire includes about 160,000 clones. The donors (healthy individuals) were bone marrow donors. About this clone itself: Its antigen is not identified. Relative to the germline gene, one junction end is altered; a read error may explain this.

This clonotype was sampled from a woman aged 55-69 years in good health and CMV-seronegative. Source material: PBMCs.

The chain's CDR3 is CASTLDGQGSTGNTIYF. In DNA form, the CDR3 reads TGTGCCAGCACCTTGGACGGACAGGGGTCTACTGGAAACACCATATATTTT. The chain couples TRBV5-6 to TRBJ1-3; the match to TRBD1 covers 9 bases. The CDR3 is made up of 17 amino acids. Germline V gene sequence: CDR1 SGHDT, CDR2 YYEEEE.